Following are 27 T cell receptor beta chains from one sample sequenced in a study of blood T cell repertoires in COVID-19. Measured with immunoSEQ multiplex PCR; TCRdb has only the in-frame clones, and not every one. The sample contains about 170,000 clones, approximately 86% of which appear only once. The sequenced material came from peripheral blood. The receptors derive from a woman aged 80 or older in a cohort sampled during active or convalescent COVID-19.

V gene TRBV10-2 combines with J gene TRBJ2-1; 14 positions match TRBD2. Germline V gives CDR1 WSHSY, CDR2 SAAADI. The J segment lost 9 bases and the V segment lost 9 bases, leaving 4 bases of the junction unmatched. CDR3 length equals 13 residues. CDR3 residues: CASRLAGGAEQFF. The CDR3 coding sequence is TGCGCCAGTCGACTAGCGGGAGGGGCTGAGCAGTTCTTC.

The rearrangement uses TRBV3-1 (or the pseudogene TRBV3-2) and TRBJ2-1, with 10 bases aligning to TRBD2. J was trimmed by 4 bases and V by 2 bases; bases with no gene match: 5. Germline V gene lookup returns CDR1 LGHDT and CDR2 YNNKEL (reference sequence). The CDR3 contains 16 residues. DNA of the CDR3: TGTGCCAGCAGCCAACTTAGCGGGAGGAGGTACAATGAGCAGTTCTTC. Translating gives CASSQLSGRRYNEQFF.

V is TRBV23-1 and J is TRBJ1-1; TRBD1 aligns across 8 bases. TRBV23-1 is an ORF for which the function is uncertain. With V trimmed by 3 bases and J by 5 bases, 8 bases remained unmatched. This CDR3 has 15 residues. The CDR3 protein is CASSHPGQGGTEAFF. The CDR3 DNA reads as TGCGCCAGCAGTCACCCAGGACAGGGAGGTACTGAAGCTTTCTTT.

The chain joins TRBV6-6 to TRBJ2-3; D is perhaps TRBD2 (6 bases). Trimming pared 6 bases from V and 3 bases from J, leaving 16 bases between. CDR1 is MNHNY, CDR2 SVGAGI, per germline (reference sequence). The CDR3 covers 15 residues. The CDR3 nucleotides read TGTGCCAGCAGACTTAGCGGATGGGGGACAGATACGCAGTATTTT. It specifies CASRLSGWGTDTQYF.

The CDR3 nucleotides are TGTGCCACCAGCGTCATGACAGCAACTAATGAAAAACTGTTTTTT. This encodes CATSVMTATNEKLFF. V usage is TRBV15 and J usage is TRBJ1-4; perhaps TRBD1 as D (5 bases). Trimming pared 5 bases from V and 0 bases from J, leaving 10 bases between. Germline V gene data show CDR1 as LNHNV and CDR2 as YYDKDF (reference sequence). The CDR3 is 15 amino acids. Full variable domain (outside the CDR3, taken from reference TRBV15 and TRBJ1-4): DAMVIQNPRYQVTQFGKPVTLSCSQTLNHNVMYWYQQKSSQAPKLLFHYYDKDFNNEADTPDNFQSRRPNTSFCFLDIRSPGLGDTAMYLCATSVMTATNEKLFFGSGTQLSVL.

The chain has TRBV19 and TRBJ1-1; possible D gene TRBD1, 5 bases. CDR3 length: 16 amino acids. Germline V gives CDR1 LNHDA, CDR2 SQIVND (reference sequence). V dropped 1 base and J dropped 5 bases, with 17 bases sitting between them. This CDR3 reads CASSIAGGTKATEAFF. In nucleotides, the CDR3 is TGTGCCAGTAGTATAGCAGGCGGGACCAAGGCAACTGAAGCTTTCTTT.

The gene calls are TRBV7-6 and TRBJ2-3, with 8 bases identical to TRBD2. This CDR3 region has 18 residues. Germline lookup yields CDR1 SGHVS and CDR2 FNYEAQ. The J segment lost 0 bases and the V segment lost 5 bases, leaving 13 bases of the junction unmatched. The CDR3 region has the DNA TGTGCCAGCAGCCACCGACGGGGGGGGCGCCAAAGCACAGATACGCAGTATTTT. It specifies CASSHRRGGRQSTDTQYF.

The chain couples TRBV9 to TRBJ2-2, with a tentative D call TRBD2 (6 bases). Trimming stripped 0 bases from V and 6 bases from J, with 18 bases between. CDR1 SGDLS and CDR2 YYNGEE come from the germline V gene. The CDR3 totals 17 residues. In DNA form, the CDR3 reads TGTGCCAGCAGCGTAGGGCTGACTAGACTGGGGGCCGGGGAGCTGTTTTTT. Translating it yields CASSVGLTRLGAGELFF. The whole variable domain, remainder taken from reference TRBV9 and TRBJ2-2, is DSGVTQTPKHLITATGQRVTLRCSPRSGDLSVYWYQQSLDQGLQFLIQYYNGEERAKGNILERFSAQQFPDLHSELNLSSLELGDSALYFCASSVGLTRLGAGELFFGEGSRLTVL.

This clone was observed once. This sequence joins TRBV12-3 or TRBV12-4 and TRBJ1-2; D gene ambiguous. V was cut by 3 bases and J by 4 bases, with 6 bases left in between. This CDR3 spans 12 amino acids. CDR3 sequence: CASSFVSYGYTF. CDR3 DNA sequence: TGTGCCAGCAGTTTCGTGAGCTATGGCTACACCTTC.

The J gene is TRBJ2-1, the V gene TRBV18, with a possible D match to TRBD2 (6 bases). Germline values: CDR1 KGHSH, CDR2 LQKENI. Trimming took 3 bases from V and 9 from J, leaving 18 bases between them. This CDR3 is built from 15 residues. This CDR3 is CASSPSWTGAAEQFF. CDR3 nucleotide sequence: TGTGCCAGCTCACCCTCGTGGACGGGAGCAGCTGAGCAGTTCTTC.

This chain uses TRBV27 with TRBJ2-2; TRBD2 matches 9 bases. This CDR3 spans 16 amino acids. V was clipped by 5 bases and J by 5 bases; unmatched bases: 9. The germline V gene encodes CDR1 MNHEY and CDR2 SMNVEV (reference sequence). DNA for the CDR3: TGTGCCAGCAGTGGGACTAGCAGATTATCGACCGGGGAGCTGTTTTTT. It encodes CASSGTSRLSTGELFF.

The chain combines TRBV24-1 with TRBJ2-7; D uncertain. CDR1 is KGHDR, CDR2 SFDVKD, per germline. Trimming pared 3 bases from V and 2 bases from J, leaving 10 bases between. The CDR3 contains 14 residues. This chain's CDR3 is CATSDKHNTYEQYV. CDR3 bases: TGTGCCACCAGTGATAAACATAATACCTACGAGCAGTACGTC.

This chain joins TRBV7-9 and TRBJ2-5; 8 nucleotides match TRBD2. With V trimmed by 7 bases and J by 4 bases, 14 bases remained unmatched. CDR1 and CDR2 (germline): SEHNR, FQNEAQ (reference sequence). The CDR3 runs to 16 residues. This CDR3 is CASTQAGGGSTETQYF. The CDR3 bases are TGTGCCAGCACCCAAGCCGGCGGGGGGTCCACAGAGACCCAGTACTTC. Combining the CDR3 with reference TRBV7-9 and TRBJ2-5 gives the whole variable domain DTGVSQNPRHKITKRGQNVTFRCDPISEHNRLYWYRQTLGQGPEFLTYFQNEAQLEKSRLLSDRFSAERPKGSFSTLEIQRTEQGDSAMYLCASTQAGGGSTETQYFGPGTRLLVL.

The rearrangement links TRBV19 to TRBJ1-4, with D perhaps TRBD1 (6 bases). Germline CDR1 is LNHDA and CDR2 is SQIVND (reference sequence). The length of the CDR3 is 13 residues. Trimming took off 8 bases at V and 8 bases at J, with 15 bases between the two ends. The CDR3 region has the DNA TGTGCCAGTCAACAGGGAGTGAGGGAAAAACTGTTTTTT. Its protein is CASQQGVREKLFF.

The chain recombines TRBV10-2 with TRBJ1-4, with unresolved D. Trimming removed 5 bases from V and 3 bases from J, with 10 bases in between. The germline CDR1 and CDR2 sequences are WSHSY and SAAADI. The CDR3 has 14 amino acids. For the CDR3, the DNA is TGCGCCAGCAGTCTCCGGTCACCTAATGAAAAACTGTTTTTT. Protein product: CASSLRSPNEKLFF.

V usage is TRBV4-1 and J usage is TRBJ1-1, with a tentative D call TRBD1 (6 bases). Germline CDR1 and CDR2: MGHRA and YSYEKL. The CDR3 sequence is 16 residues long. The V and J ends lost 0 bases and 2 bases respectively, with 13 bases between them. CDR3 sequence (DNA): TGCGCCAGCAGCCAAGACTTCAGGGGAACTAACACTGAAGCTTTCTTT. Translated: CASSQDFRGTNTEAFF.

The chain links TRBV15 to TRBJ2-5; TRBD2 aligns across 7 bases. V shed 4 bases and J 1 base; nucleotides not matched to a gene: 15. This CDR3 spans 18 amino acids. The germline gives CDR1 LNHNV, CDR2 YYDKDF (reference sequence). This CDR3 is CATSILMLGEGSQETQYF. The CDR3 coding sequence is TGTGCCACCAGCATCCTAATGCTAGGGGAGGGTAGCCAAGAGACCCAGTACTTC.

This clone was seen once. This chain uses TRBV5-1 with TRBJ2-1; TRBD2 agrees at 7 bases. The V gene end was trimmed by 4 bases and the J gene end by 4 bases; junction bases not matched to a gene: 11. CDR1 is SGHRS, CDR2 YFSETQ, per germline. The CDR3 extends over 16 amino acids. The CDR3 sequence is CASSQWTSSGYNEQFF. The CDR3 coding sequence is TGCGCCAGCAGCCAATGGACTAGTTCCGGATACAATGAGCAGTTCTTC. The full variable domain, rest sourced from reference TRBV5-1 and TRBJ2-1, is KAGVTQTPRYLIKTRGQQVTLSCSPISGHRSVSWYQQTPGQGLQFLFEYFSETQRNKGNFPGRFSGRQFSNSRSEMNVSTLELGDSALYLCASSQWTSSGYNEQFFGPGTRLTVL.

The rearrangement uses TRBV5-1 and TRBJ1-1, with TRBD1 identical over 7 bases. With 5 bases clipped from V and 0 bases from J, the junction kept 4 bases outside the gene matches. In germline, CDR1 is SGHRS, CDR2 YFSETQ. The CDR3 extends over 14 amino acids. Here the CDR3 DNA reads TGCGCCAGCAGTTTCGGGACAGTGAACACTGAAGCTTTCTTT. Encoded protein: CASSFGTVNTEAFF.

This sequence joins TRBV10-3 and TRBJ1-5; D unresolved. Between the trimmed V and J ends, which lost 3 bases and 7 bases, there was a span of 7 bases. The CDR3 is 12 residues long. CDR1 is ENHRY, CDR2 SYGVKD, per germline. The CDR3 DNA is TGTGCCATCAGTGACCTAAACCAGCCCCAGCATTTT. It codes for CAISDLNQPQHF.

The V gene is TRBV19, the J gene TRBJ1-1; possibly TRBD1 for D (5 bases). CDR1 and CDR2 (germline): LNHDA, SQIVND (reference sequence). The V end was cut by 4 bases, the J end by 3 bases, with 9 bases between. CDR3 length equals 13 residues. The CDR3 nucleotides are TGTGCCAGTAGTACCGCAGGGTACACTGAAGCTTTCTTT. Protein product: CASSTAGYTEAFF.

V gene TRBV5-4 combines with J gene TRBJ1-6, with D possibly being TRBD1 (5 bases). The V end was cut by 0 bases, the J end by 10 bases, with 14 bases between. Germline CDR1 reads SGHNT; CDR2 reads YYREEE (reference sequence). CDR3 length: 15 amino acids. For the CDR3, the DNA is TGTGCCAGCAGCTTGGGGGGGGATCTAAGGTCACCCCTCCACTTT. Its translation: CASSLGGDLRSPLHF.

This chain links TRBV5-6 with TRBJ1-4, with 7 bases matching TRBD1. Germline V gene lookup returns CDR1 SGHDT and CDR2 YYEEEE. The CDR3 has 13 amino acids. The V segment lost 4 bases and the J segment 5 bases; nucleotides outside the gene matches: 2. The CDR3 region is CASSGTANEKLFF. The CDR3 DNA sequence: TGTGCCAGCAGCGGGACAGCAAATGAAAAACTGTTTTTT. Full variable domain (remainder filled in from reference TRBV5-6 and TRBJ1-4): DAGVTQSPTHLIKTRGQQVTLRCSPKSGHDTVSWYQQALGQGPQFIFQYYEEEERQRGNFPDRFSGHQFPNYSSELNVNALLLGDSALYLCASSGTANEKLFFGSGTQLSVL.

The J gene is TRBJ1-2, the V gene TRBV6-5; D might be TRBD1 (6 bases). The CDR3 is 14 amino acids. CDR1 and CDR2 from the germline V gene are MNHEY and SVGAGI. V was pared by 0 bases and J by 8 bases, with 13 bases between. The CDR3 DNA reads TGTGCCAGCAGTTACTCCGACAGGTCAGGAGGCTACACCTTC. This sequence encodes CASSYSDRSGGYTF.

CDR3: CAISESGGEGYTF. CDR3 sequence (DNA): TGTGCCATCAGTGAGTCAGGGGGCGAAGGCTACACCTTC. The chain has TRBV10-3 and TRBJ1-2, with 7 bases aligning to TRBD1. Germline loops: CDR1 ENHRY, CDR2 SYGVKD. The CDR3 spans 13 residues. The V gene end was trimmed by 0 bases and the J gene end by 8 bases; junction bases not matched to a gene: 3.

The rearrangement joins TRBV5-6 to TRBJ1-5; 10 bases agree with TRBD1. The junction had 3 bases not matched to a gene; V was cut back by 1 base and J by 5 bases. This CDR3 has 15 residues. Germline loops: CDR1 SGHDT, CDR2 YYEEEE. The CDR3 DNA is TGTGCCAGCAGCTTGATCGGACAGGGGGATCAGCCCCAGCATTTT. This translates into CASSLIGQGDQPQHF.

The chain has TRBV29-1 and TRBJ2-2; 7 positions match TRBD2. V lost 7 bases and J lost 2; bases outside the gene matches: 4. Germline assignment: CDR1 SQVTM and CDR2 ANQGSEA. The CDR3 totals 13 residues. CDR3 sequence reads: CSASGQNTGELFF. DNA of the CDR3: TGCAGCGCTAGCGGACAAAACACCGGGGAGCTGTTTTTT.